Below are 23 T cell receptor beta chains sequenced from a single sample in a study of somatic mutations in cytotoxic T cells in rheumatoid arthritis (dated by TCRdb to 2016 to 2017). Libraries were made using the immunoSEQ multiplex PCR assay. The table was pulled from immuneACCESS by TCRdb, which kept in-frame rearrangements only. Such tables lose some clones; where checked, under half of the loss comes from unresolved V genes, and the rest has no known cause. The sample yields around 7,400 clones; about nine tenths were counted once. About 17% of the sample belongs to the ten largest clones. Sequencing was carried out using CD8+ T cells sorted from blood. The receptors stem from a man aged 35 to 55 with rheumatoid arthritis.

The CDR3 coding sequence is TGTGCCAGCAGCTCGGACAGGGTGGCTATCACAGATACGCAGTATTTT. Translating gives CASSSDRVAITDTQYF. The genes are TRBV5-5 and TRBJ2-3; 8 bases align to TRBD1. CDR1 is SGHKS, CDR2 YYEKEE, per germline (reference sequence). The CDR3 is 16 residues long. Trimming removed 3 bases from V and 2 bases from J; junction bases left unmatched: 8.

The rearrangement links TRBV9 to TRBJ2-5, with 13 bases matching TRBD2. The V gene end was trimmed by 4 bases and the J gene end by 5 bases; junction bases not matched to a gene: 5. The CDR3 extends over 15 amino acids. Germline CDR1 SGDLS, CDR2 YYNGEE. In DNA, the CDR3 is TGTGCCAGCAGCTCGACTAGCGGGGGGATGGAGACCCAGTACTTC. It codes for CASSSTSGGMETQYF.

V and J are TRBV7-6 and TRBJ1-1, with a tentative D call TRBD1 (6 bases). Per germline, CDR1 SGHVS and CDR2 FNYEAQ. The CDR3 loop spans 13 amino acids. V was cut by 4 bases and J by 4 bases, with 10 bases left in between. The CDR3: CASSSGVVTEAFF. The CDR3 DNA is TGTGCCAGCAGCTCAGGGGTGGTCACTGAAGCTTTCTTT.

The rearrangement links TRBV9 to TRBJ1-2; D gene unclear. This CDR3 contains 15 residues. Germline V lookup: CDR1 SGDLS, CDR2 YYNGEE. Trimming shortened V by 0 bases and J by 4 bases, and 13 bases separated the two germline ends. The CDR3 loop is CASSVEEGGGYGYTF. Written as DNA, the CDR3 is TGTGCCAGCAGCGTAGAGGAGGGCGGAGGCTATGGCTACACCTTC.

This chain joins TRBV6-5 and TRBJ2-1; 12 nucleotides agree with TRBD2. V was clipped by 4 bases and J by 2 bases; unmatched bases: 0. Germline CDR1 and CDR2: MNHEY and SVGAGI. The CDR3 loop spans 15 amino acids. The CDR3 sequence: CASSSSGGAYNEQFF. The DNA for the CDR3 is TGTGCCAGCAGTTCTAGCGGGGGGGCCTACAATGAGCAGTTCTTC.

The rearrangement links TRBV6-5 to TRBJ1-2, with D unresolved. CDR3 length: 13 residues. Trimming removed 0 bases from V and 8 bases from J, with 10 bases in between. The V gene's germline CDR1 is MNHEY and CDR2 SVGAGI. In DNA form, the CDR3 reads TGTGCCAGCAGTTACTCTGTAGCCACGGGCTACACCTTC. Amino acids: CASSYSVATGYTF.

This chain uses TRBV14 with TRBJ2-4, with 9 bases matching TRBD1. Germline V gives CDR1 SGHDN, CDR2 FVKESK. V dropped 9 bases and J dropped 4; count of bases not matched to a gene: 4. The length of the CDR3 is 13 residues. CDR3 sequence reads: CARGDRDKNIQYF. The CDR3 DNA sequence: TGTGCCAGAGGGGACAGGGATAAAAACATTCAGTACTTC.

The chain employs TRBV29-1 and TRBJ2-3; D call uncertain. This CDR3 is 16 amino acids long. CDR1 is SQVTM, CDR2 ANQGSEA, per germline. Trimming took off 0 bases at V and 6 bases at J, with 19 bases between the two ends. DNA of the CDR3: TGCAGCGTTGAAGATCCCACCAGGCTTAAACGGGATACGCAGTATTTT. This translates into CSVEDPTRLKRDTQYF.

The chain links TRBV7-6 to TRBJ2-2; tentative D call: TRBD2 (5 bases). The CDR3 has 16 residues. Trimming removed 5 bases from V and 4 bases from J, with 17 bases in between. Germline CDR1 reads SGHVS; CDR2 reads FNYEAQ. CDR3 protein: CASSPLTSVSTGELFF. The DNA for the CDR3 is TGTGCCAGCAGCCCATTAACTAGTGTGAGCACCGGGGAGCTGTTTTTT.

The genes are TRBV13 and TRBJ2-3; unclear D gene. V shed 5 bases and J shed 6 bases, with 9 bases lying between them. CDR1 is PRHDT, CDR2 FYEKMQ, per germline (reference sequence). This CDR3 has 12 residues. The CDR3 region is CASSPRVDTQYF. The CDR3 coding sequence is TGTGCCAGCAGCCCTCGGGTTGATACGCAGTATTTT.

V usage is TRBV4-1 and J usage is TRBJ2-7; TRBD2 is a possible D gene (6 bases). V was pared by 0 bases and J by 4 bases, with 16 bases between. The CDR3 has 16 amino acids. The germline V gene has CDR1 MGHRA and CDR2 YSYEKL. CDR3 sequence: CASSQEDRGIGYEQYF. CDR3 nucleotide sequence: TGCGCCAGCAGCCAAGAAGATCGGGGGATCGGGTACGAGCAGTACTTC.

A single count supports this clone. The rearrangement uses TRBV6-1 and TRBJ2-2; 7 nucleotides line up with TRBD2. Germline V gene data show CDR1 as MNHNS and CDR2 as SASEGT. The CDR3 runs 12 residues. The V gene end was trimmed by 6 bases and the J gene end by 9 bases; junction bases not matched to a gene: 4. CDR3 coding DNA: TGTGCCAGCAGAGCGGGGAACCGGGAGCTGTTTTTT. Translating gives CASRAGNRELFF.

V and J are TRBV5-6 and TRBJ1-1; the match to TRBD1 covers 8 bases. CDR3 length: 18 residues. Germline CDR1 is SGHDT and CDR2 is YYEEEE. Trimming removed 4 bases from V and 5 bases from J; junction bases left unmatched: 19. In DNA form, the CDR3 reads TGTGCCAGCAGCCCGCCCCTAGGCAGGGGGCAACCGAGTACTGAAGCTTTCTTT. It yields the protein CASSPPLGRGQPSTEAFF.

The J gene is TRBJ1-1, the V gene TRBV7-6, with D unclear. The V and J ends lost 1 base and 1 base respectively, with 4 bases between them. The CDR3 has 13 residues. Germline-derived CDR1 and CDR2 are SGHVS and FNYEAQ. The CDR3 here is CASSLGQNTEAFF. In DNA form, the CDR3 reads TGTGCCAGCAGCTTAGGGCAGAACACTGAAGCTTTCTTT.

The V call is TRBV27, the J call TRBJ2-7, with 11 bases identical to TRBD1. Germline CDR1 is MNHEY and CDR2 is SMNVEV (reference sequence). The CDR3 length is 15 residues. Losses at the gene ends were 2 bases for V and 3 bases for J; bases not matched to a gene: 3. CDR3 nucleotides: TGTGCCAGCAGTTTAGGGACAGGGGGTAACTACGAGCAGTACTTC. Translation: CASSLGTGGNYEQYF.

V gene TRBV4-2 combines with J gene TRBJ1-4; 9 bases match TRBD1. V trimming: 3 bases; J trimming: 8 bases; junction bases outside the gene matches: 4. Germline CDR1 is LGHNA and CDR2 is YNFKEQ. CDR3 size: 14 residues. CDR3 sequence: CASSQGQGWEKLFF. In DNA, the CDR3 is TGTGCCAGCAGCCAGGGACAGGGCTGGGAAAAACTGTTTTTT.

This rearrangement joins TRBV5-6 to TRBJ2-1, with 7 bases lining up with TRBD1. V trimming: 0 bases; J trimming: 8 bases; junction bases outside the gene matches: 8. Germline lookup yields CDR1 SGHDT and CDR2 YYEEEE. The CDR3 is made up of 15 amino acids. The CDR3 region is CASSLAGTASDEQFF. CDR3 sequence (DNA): TGTGCCAGCAGCTTGGCGGGGACAGCCAGCGATGAGCAGTTCTTC.

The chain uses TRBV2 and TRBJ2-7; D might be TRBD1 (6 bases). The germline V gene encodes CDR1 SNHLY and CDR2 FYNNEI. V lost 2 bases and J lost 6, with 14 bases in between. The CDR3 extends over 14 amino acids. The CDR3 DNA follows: TGTGCCAGCAGTGAACTACAGGGTTTCGGCGAGCAGTACGTC. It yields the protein CASSELQGFGEQYV.

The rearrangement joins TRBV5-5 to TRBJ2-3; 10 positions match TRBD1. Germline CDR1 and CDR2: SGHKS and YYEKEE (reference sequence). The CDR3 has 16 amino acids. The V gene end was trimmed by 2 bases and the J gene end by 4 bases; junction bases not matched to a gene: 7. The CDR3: CASSLGDRGRADTQYF. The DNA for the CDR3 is TGTGCCAGCAGCTTAGGAGACAGGGGGCGAGCAGATACGCAGTATTTT.

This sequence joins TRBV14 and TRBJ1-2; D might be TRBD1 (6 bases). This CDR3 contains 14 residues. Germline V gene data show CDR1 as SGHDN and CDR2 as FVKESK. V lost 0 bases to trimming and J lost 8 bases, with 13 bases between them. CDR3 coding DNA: TGTGCCAGCAGCCAAGATTGGTCAGGGGAGGGCTACACCTTC. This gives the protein CASSQDWSGEGYTF.

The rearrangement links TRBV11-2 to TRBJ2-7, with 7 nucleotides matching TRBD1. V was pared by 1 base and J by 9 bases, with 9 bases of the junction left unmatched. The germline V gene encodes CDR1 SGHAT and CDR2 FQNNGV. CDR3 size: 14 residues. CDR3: CASSLGTGEVGQYF. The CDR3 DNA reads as TGTGCCAGCAGCTTAGGGACAGGTGAAGTTGGGCAGTACTTC.

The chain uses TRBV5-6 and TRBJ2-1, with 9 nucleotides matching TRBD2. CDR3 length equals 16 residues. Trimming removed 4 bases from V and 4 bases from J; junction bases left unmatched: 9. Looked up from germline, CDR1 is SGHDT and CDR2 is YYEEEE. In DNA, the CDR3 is TGTGCCAGCAGCACACAGGGGACTAGCCTATACAATGAGCAGTTCTTC. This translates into CASSTQGTSLYNEQFF. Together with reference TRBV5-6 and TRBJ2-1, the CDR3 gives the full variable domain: DAGVTQSPTHLIKTRGQQVTLRCSPKSGHDTVSWYQQALGQGPQFIFQYYEEEERQRGNFPDRFSGHQFPNYSSELNVNALLLGDSALYLCASSTQGTSLYNEQFFGPGTRLTVL.

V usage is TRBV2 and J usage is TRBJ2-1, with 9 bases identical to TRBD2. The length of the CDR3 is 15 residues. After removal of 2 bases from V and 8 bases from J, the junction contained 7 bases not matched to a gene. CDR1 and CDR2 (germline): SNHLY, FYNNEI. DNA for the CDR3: TGTGCCAGCAGTGAAAGCGGGGGGCTGCGGGATGAGCAGTTCTTC. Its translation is CASSESGGLRDEQFF. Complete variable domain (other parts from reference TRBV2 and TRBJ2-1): EPEVTQTPSHQVTQMGQEVILRCVPISNHLYFYWYRQILGQKVEFLVSFYNNEISEKSEIFDDQFSVERPDGSNFTLKIRSTKLEDSAMYFCASSESGGLRDEQFFGPGTRLTVL.